These 19 T cell receptor beta chains came from one sample sequenced in a study of blood T cell repertoires in COVID-19. Generated by immunoSEQ multiplex PCR, the TCRdb table keeps only in-frame clones and is missing some. The table includes approximately 79,000 clones, about 85% detected once. Sequenced input: peripheral blood. These receptors originate from a man between 45 and 60 years old with COVID-19, enrolled during active disease.

The V call is TRBV18, the J call TRBJ1-2, with D maybe TRBD1 (6 bases). The CDR3 length is 14 residues. Looked up from germline, CDR1 is KGHSH and CDR2 is LQKENI. With 6 bases removed from V and 7 bases from J, the gap between germline ends came to 18 bases. The CDR3 bases are TGTGCCAGCTCGGCCACCTACAGGGTGGGTGGCTACACCTTC. Translation gives CASSATYRVGGYTF.

The V gene is TRBV19, the J gene TRBJ1-5; D is possibly TRBD1 (5 bases). The CDR3 sequence is 13 residues long. Trimming left V 1 base short and J 6 bases short, with 7 bases between. Germline V gene sequence: CDR1 LNHDA, CDR2 SQIVND (reference sequence). CDR3 sequence: CASSIVQGQPQHF. CDR3 nucleotide sequence: TGTGCCAGTAGTATAGTCCAGGGTCAGCCCCAGCATTTT.

The J gene is TRBJ2-7, the V gene TRBV4-2, with 11 bases aligning to TRBD2. The V and J ends lost 1 base and 0 bases, in that order; junction bases with no gene match: 14. Germline CDR1 LGHNA, CDR2 YNFKEQ. The CDR3 consists of 20 residues. DNA of the CDR3: TGTGCCAGCAGCCAAGCACCCTTCACTAGCGGGAGTGACATCTCCTACGAGCAGTACTTC. It is translated as CASSQAPFTSGSDISYEQYF.

The rearrangement uses TRBV7-2 and TRBJ1-4; 10 nucleotides agree with TRBD1. Germline V gene sequence: CDR1 SGHTA, CDR2 FQGNSA. The CDR3 is made up of 14 amino acids. The V and J ends lost 4 bases and 5 bases, in that order; junction bases with no gene match: 1. The CDR3 DNA reads TGTGCCAGCAGCTGGACAGGGGGAAATGAAAAACTGTTTTTT. Translated, it gives CASSWTGGNEKLFF.

J is TRBJ2-3 and V is TRBV9, with 8 bases fitting TRBD1. Germline lookup yields CDR1 SGDLS and CDR2 YYNGEE. V trimming: 4 bases; J trimming: 4 bases; junction bases outside the gene matches: 5. This CDR3 is 14 amino acids long. The CDR3 coding sequence is TGTGCCAGCAGCCTCCGGACAGGGCCAGATACGCAGTATTTT. Amino acids: CASSLRTGPDTQYF.

The V gene is TRBV4-2, the J gene TRBJ2-7, with D unresolved. The V and J ends lost 3 bases and 6 bases respectively, with 9 bases between them. This CDR3 has 12 residues. Germline values: CDR1 LGHNA, CDR2 YNFKEQ. CDR3 DNA: TGTGCCAGCAGCCACCAAACTCCCGAGCAGTACTTC. This sequence encodes CASSHQTPEQYF.

The chain has TRBV7-2 and TRBJ2-7, with 9 positions matching TRBD2. Germline CDR1 reads SGHTA; CDR2 reads FQGNSA. The trim removed 1 base at V and 3 bases at J, leaving 4 bases unmatched. The CDR3 loop spans 15 amino acids. CDR3 DNA sequence: TGTGCCAGCAGCTTAGTCCCTAGCGGGAACTACGAGCAGTACTTC. As protein: CASSLVPSGNYEQYF.

The chain employs TRBV7-9 and TRBJ2-2, with 10 bases lining up with TRBD2. Trimming cost V 5 bases and J 6 bases; bases outside gene matches: 9. Germline values: CDR1 SEHNR, CDR2 FQNEAQ (reference sequence). This CDR3 has 16 residues. CDR3 loop: CASSVSSSGSPGELFF. The CDR3 coding sequence is TGTGCCAGCAGCGTTAGTTCTAGCGGGAGCCCCGGGGAGCTGTTTTTT.

The rearrangement joins TRBV28 to TRBJ2-4; D possibly corresponds to TRBD1 (7 bases). Germline values: CDR1 MDHEN, CDR2 SYDVKM. V lost 3 bases to trimming and J lost 1 base, with 13 bases between them. This CDR3 region has 16 residues. CDR3 bases: TGTGCCAGCAGTTTTTGGGCAGGGGGGGCCAAAAACATTCAGTACTTC. It specifies CASSFWAGGAKNIQYF.

The rearrangement joins TRBV5-1 to TRBJ2-5; tentatively, D is TRBD1 (6 bases). CDR3 length: 13 residues. Trimming pared 2 bases from V and 3 bases from J, leaving 8 bases between. CDR1 is SGHRS, CDR2 YFSETQ, per germline. CDR3 DNA sequence: TGCGCCAGCAGCTTCGGACAGAAAGAGACCCAGTACTTC. Its protein product is CASSFGQKETQYF.

The V and J genes are TRBV27 and TRBJ2-7, with D possibly being TRBD2 (5 bases). This CDR3 spans 14 amino acids. V gave up 6 bases and J gave up 1 base, with 13 bases separating them. Per the germline V gene, CDR1 is MNHEY and CDR2 is SMNVEV (reference sequence). CDR3 region: CASSVRETSYEQYF. The CDR3 coding sequence is TGTGCCAGCAGCGTCCGGGAAACGTCCTACGAGCAGTACTTC.

The chain links TRBV9 to TRBJ1-2; TRBD1 matches at 7 bases. The CDR3 length is 14 residues. With 5 bases clipped from V and 7 bases from J, the junction kept 11 bases outside the gene matches. Germline V lookup: CDR1 SGDLS, CDR2 YYNGEE. CDR3: CASRTTGAVTGYTF. Here the CDR3 DNA reads TGTGCCAGCAGAACCACAGGGGCGGTGACTGGCTACACCTTC.

V usage is TRBV11-2 and J usage is TRBJ2-7, with D hard to call. The CDR3 is made up of 11 amino acids. Trimming removed 2 bases from V and 3 bases from J, with 2 bases in between. CDR1 is SGHAT, CDR2 FQNNGV, per germline. The CDR3 DNA sequence: TGTGCCAGCAGCTTACACTACGAGCAGTACTTC. Protein product: CASSLHYEQYF.

By frequency in the sample, this clone is medium-sized. The rearrangement uses TRBV15 and TRBJ2-1, with TRBD2 identical over 9 bases. Unmatched junction bases numbered 3, after V lost 0 bases and J lost 6 bases. CDR3 length: 15 amino acids. CDR1 is LNHNV and CDR2 is YYDKDF in the germline V gene (reference sequence). In DNA, the CDR3 is TGTGCCACCAGCAGAGAGCGGGAGGGCCCCAATGAGCAGTTCTTC. Protein product: CATSREREGPNEQFF.

This chain connects TRBV4-2 to TRBJ1-4; D unresolved. CDR3 length equals 16 residues. V was cut by 0 bases and J by 2 bases, with 10 bases left in between. Germline values: CDR1 LGHNA, CDR2 YNFKEQ. The CDR3 region has the DNA TGTGCCAGCAGCCAAGATATTATCAGGACTAATGAAAAACTGTTTTTT. Protein sequence: CASSQDIIRTNEKLFF.

This clone was seen only a few times. The chain combines TRBV18 with TRBJ2-2; possible D gene TRBD1, 6 bases. V gave up 3 bases and J gave up 6 bases, with 14 bases separating them. CDR1 is KGHSH, CDR2 LQKENI, per germline. CDR3 size: 15 residues. The CDR3 reads CASSPGQGQPGELFF. For the CDR3, the DNA is TGTGCCAGCTCACCGGGACAAGGGCAACCCGGGGAGCTGTTTTTT. Full variable domain (rest looked up from reference TRBV18 and TRBJ2-2): NAGVMQNPRHLVRRRGQEARLRCSPMKGHSHVYWYRQLPEEGLKFMVYLQKENIIDESGMPKERFSAEFPKEGPSILRIQQVVRGDSAAYFCASSPGQGQPGELFFGEGSRLTVL.

This clone was recorded once. The CDR3 here is CASISPGRDEQYF. CDR3 sequence (DNA): TGTGCCAGCATCTCCCCGGGTCGGGACGAGCAGTACTTC. This chain joins TRBV28 and TRBJ2-7, with D unresolved. With 7 bases removed from V and 5 bases from J, the gap between germline ends came to 15 bases. From germline, CDR1 is MDHEN and CDR2 SYDVKM. This CDR3 has 13 residues.

V and J are TRBV11-3 and TRBJ2-5; TRBD1 might be the D (6 bases). The CDR3 is 15 residues long. The V gene's germline CDR1 is SGHNT and CDR2 YENEEA. Trimming pared 2 bases from V and 5 bases from J, leaving 15 bases between. The DNA of the CDR3 is TGTGCCAGCAGCTTATCAGGGGTGATCGGGGAGACCCAGTACTTC. This codes for CASSLSGVIGETQYF.

The CDR3 bases are TGTGCCAGCAGCCGGACTAGCGGGGGGGGGTATGAGCAGTTCTTC. Its translation: CASSRTSGGGYEQFF. The chain links TRBV3-1 (or the pseudogene TRBV3-2) to TRBJ2-1; TRBD2 aligns across 15 bases. This CDR3 contains 15 residues. Germline CDR1 reads LGHDT; CDR2 reads YNNKEL (reference sequence). J gave up 8 bases and V 4 bases, and 3 bases lay outside the gene matches.